This T cell receptor beta chain was obtained from a study of T cell responses to AZD1222 COVID-19 vaccine. Whole-study context: The study pooled second doses at about 4 or about 12 weeks.

Data came from immunoSEQ multiplex PCR; TCRdb stores just in-frame clones and leaves some out. The table records about 150,000 clones, around 89% of them present only once. Worth noting for this clone: Its antigen is still unknown.

Study-wide results and caveats: Among the donors, most were white British and more were female, and clonal diversity was possibly underestimated. Spike-specific TCR breadth and depth both grew after two AZD1222 doses.

Germline V gives CDR1 LGHDT, CDR2 YNNKEL (reference sequence). This CDR3 has 14 amino acids. Trimming left V 4 bases short and J 5 bases short, with 12 bases between. This rearrangement joins TRBV3-1 (or the pseudogene TRBV3-2) to TRBJ2-1, with D perhaps given as TRBD1 or TRBD2 (5 bases each). This TCR came from an adult in good health. Sequencing used peripheral blood, obtained on day 0 of AZD1222 vaccination. CDR3 protein: CASSRVTGHNEQFF. The DNA for the CDR3 is TGTGCCAGCAGCCGGGTTACGGGACACAATGAGCAGTTCTTC.